The present entry profiles one T cell receptor (beta chain) with its context. The antigen remains undetermined. This sample was included in a study of shared clonotypes between healthy human individuals. Points from the study as a whole: Clonotypes that were shared across a handful of donors made up roughly 5.2% of naive CD4 clonotypes.

The assay ran at deep level. Method: immunoSEQ multiplex PCR; TCRdb's copy keeps in-frame clones and lacks some. The table lists about 1 million clones, 65% to 80% of them singletons. The CDR3 length is 13 residues. V was clipped by 4 bases and J by 1 base, with 7 bases between them. Germline CDR1 and CDR2: SNHLY and FYNNEI. The TCR originated in a man between 18 and 29 years old in good health. The gene calls are TRBV2 and TRBJ2-5; possibly TRBD2 for D (5 bases). Sequences were obtained from memory CD4+ T cells sorted from blood. Described subset: CD45RA-negative fraction. DNA of the CDR3: TGTGCCAGCAGTGCGGGGATCCAAGAGACCCAGTACTTC. It codes for CASSAGIQETQYF.